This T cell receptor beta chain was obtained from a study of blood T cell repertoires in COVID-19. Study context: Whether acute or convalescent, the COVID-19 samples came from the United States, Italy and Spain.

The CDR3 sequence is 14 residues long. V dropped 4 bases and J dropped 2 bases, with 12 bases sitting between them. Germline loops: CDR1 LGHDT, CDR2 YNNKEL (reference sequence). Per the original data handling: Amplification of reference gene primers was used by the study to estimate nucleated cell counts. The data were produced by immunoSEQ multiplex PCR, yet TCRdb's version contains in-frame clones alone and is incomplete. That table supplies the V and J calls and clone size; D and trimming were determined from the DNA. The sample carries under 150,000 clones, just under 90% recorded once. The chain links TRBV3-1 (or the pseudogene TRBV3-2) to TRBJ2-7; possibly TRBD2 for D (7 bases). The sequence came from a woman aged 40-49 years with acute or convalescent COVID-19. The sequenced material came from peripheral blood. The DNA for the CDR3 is TGTGCCAGCAGCCCGAGGGGGGGCACCTACGAGCAGTACTTC. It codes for CASSPRGGTYEQYF.